The 4 T cell receptor beta chains given below trace back to one sample, sequenced in a study of neurological immune-mediated disorders. One entry per CDR3 protein results from TCRdb running MiXCR on the 5' RACE reads. The sample lists 28,000 or so distinct CDR3 sequences, more than 20% occurring once. Sequenced input: PBMCs. The receptors derive from a woman aged 55-70 years in good health.

This clonotype has ten or more counts. The gene calls are TRBV20-1 and TRBJ2-3; tentative D call: TRBD2 (5 bases). The CDR3 loop spans 11 amino acids. CDR1 and CDR2 from the germline V gene are DFQATT and SNEGSKA (reference sequence). V dropped 3 bases and J dropped 5 bases, with 6 bases sitting between them. CDR3: CSASGRDTQYF. The CDR3 DNA follows: TGCAGTGCTAGTGGGAGAGATACGCAGTATTTT.

This clonotype was seen at least ten times. This may stem from a read error, because a much larger clone lies one nucleotide away. V usage is TRBV7-8 and J usage is TRBJ1-4; maybe TRBD1 (5 bases). The V end was cut by 7 bases, the J end by 0 bases, with 12 bases between. CDR3 length equals 15 residues. Germline values: CDR1 SGHVS, CDR2 FQNEAQ. In DNA form, the CDR3 reads TGTGCCAGCATCCCCTACAGGACAACTAATGAAAAACTGTTTTTT. Its protein is CASIPYRTTNEKLFF. The variable domain in full, with the rest retrieved from reference TRBV7-8 and TRBJ1-4, is GAGVSQSPRYKVAKRGQDVALRCDPISGHVSLFWYQQALGQGPEFLTYFQNEAQLDKSGLPSDRFFAERPEGSVSTLKIQRTQQEDSAVYLCASIPYRTTNEKLFFGSGTQLSVL.

This clonotype was detected ten times or more. V gene TRBV15 combines with J gene TRBJ2-5, with D perhaps given as TRBD1 or TRBD2 (5 bases each). Germline CDR1 and CDR2: LNHNV and YYDKDF (reference sequence). The CDR3 has 14 amino acids. V was shortened by 6 bases and J by 3 bases, with 14 bases between the two germline ends. The CDR3 loop is CATRDRRGEETQYF. The CDR3 DNA reads as TGTGCCACCAGGGATCGGAGAGGGGAAGAGACCCAGTACTTC. Full variable domain (remainder filled in from reference TRBV15 and TRBJ2-5): DAMVIQNPRYQVTQFGKPVTLSCSQTLNHNVMYWYQQKSSQAPKLLFHYYDKDFNNEADTPDNFQSRRPNTSFCFLDIRSPGLGDTAMYLCATRDRRGEETQYFGPGTRLLVL.

The rearrangement joins TRBV5-5 to TRBJ1-2; D perhaps matches TRBD1 (6 bases). V lost 2 bases and J lost 2, with 16 bases in between. The CDR3 covers 16 residues. Germline-derived CDR1 and CDR2 are SGHKS and YYEKEE (reference sequence). The CDR3 region has the DNA TGTGCCAGCAGCTTCGGTCGGACAGCCGTAAACTATGGCTACACCTTC. Protein: CASSFGRTAVNYGYTF. Looking up the rest from reference TRBV5-5 and TRBJ1-2 gives the full variable domain: DAGVTQSPTHLIKTRGQQVTLRCSPISGHKSVSWYQQVLGQGPQFIFQYYEKEERGRGNFPDRFSARQFPNYSSELNVNALLLGDSALYLCASSFGRTAVNYGYTFGSGTRLTVV.